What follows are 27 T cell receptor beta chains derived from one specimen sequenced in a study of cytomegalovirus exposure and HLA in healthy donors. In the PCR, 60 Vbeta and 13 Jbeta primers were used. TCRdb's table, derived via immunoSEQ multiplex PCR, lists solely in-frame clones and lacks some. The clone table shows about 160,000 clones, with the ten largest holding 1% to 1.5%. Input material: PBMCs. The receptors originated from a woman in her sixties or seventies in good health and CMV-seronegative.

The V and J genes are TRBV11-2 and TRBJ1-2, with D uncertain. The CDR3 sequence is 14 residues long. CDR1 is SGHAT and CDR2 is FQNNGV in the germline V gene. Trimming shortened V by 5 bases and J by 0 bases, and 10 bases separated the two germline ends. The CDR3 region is CASSPEIANYGYTF. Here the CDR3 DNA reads TGTGCCAGCAGCCCCGAGATAGCTAACTATGGCTACACCTTC. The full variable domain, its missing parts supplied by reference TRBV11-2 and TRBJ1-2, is EAGVAQSPRYKIIEKRQSVAFWCNPISGHATLYWYQQILGQGPKLLIQFQNNGVVDDSQLPKDRFSAERLKGVDSTLKIQPAKLEDSAVYLCASSPEIANYGYTFGSGTRLTVV.

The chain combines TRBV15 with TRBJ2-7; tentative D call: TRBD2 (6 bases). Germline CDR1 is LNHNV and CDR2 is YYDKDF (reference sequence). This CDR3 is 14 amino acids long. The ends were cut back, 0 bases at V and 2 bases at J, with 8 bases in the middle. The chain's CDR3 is CATSREGGAYEQYF. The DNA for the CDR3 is TGTGCCACCAGCAGAGAAGGAGGGGCCTACGAGCAGTACTTC. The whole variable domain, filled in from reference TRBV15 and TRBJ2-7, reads DAMVIQNPRYQVTQFGKPVTLSCSQTLNHNVMYWYQQKSSQAPKLLFHYYDKDFNNEADTPDNFQSRRPNTSFCFLDIRSPGLGDTAMYLCATSREGGAYEQYFGPGTRLTVT.

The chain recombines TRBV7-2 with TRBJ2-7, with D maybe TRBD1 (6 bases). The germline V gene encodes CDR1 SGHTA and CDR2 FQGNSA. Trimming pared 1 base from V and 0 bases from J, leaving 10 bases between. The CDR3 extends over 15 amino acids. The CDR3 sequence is CASSLGGRVSYEQYF. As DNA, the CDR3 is TGTGCCAGCAGCTTAGGGGGGCGCGTCTCCTACGAGCAGTACTTC.

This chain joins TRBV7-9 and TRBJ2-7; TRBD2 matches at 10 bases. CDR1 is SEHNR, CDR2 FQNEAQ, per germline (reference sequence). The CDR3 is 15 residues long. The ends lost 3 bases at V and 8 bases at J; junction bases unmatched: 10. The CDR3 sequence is CASSFFTTGLAKQYF. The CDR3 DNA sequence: TGTGCCAGCAGCTTCTTCACCACGGGACTAGCGAAGCAGTACTTC.

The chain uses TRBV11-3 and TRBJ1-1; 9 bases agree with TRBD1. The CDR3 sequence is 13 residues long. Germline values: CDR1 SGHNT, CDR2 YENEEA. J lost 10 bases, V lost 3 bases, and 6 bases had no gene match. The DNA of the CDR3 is TGTGCCAGCAGCTTTTCTGGGACAGGGTTAGCTTTCTTT. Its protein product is CASSFSGTGLAFF. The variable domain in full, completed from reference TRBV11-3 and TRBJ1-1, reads EAGVVQSPRYKIIEKKQPVAFWCNPISGHNTLYWYLQNLGQGPELLIRYENEEAVDDSQLPKDRFSAERLKGVDSTLKIQPAELGDSAVYLCASSFSGTGLAFFGQGTRLTVV.

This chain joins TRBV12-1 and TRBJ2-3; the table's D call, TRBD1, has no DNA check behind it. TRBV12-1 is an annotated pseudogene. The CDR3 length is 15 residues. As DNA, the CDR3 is TGTGCCAGCAGCTTCACCGAGACAGGGTCAGATACGCAGTATTTT. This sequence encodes CASSFTETGSDTQYF.

Here the CDR3 reads CASSYSSYGSGNTIYF. CDR3 in DNA: TGTGCCAGCAGTTACTCTTCGTACGGCTCTGGAAACACCATATATTTT. J is TRBJ1-3 and V is TRBV6-5; D uncertain. Trimming removed 0 bases at V and 0 bases at J, with 9 bases between. CDR3 length: 16 amino acids. From germline, CDR1 is MNHEY and CDR2 SVGAGI.

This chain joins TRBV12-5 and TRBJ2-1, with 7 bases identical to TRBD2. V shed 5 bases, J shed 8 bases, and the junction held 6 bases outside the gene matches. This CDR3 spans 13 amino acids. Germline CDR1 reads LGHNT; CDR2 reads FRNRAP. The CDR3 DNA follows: TGTGCTAGTGGTAGGGAGGGTCCCTATGAGCAGTTCTTC. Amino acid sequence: CASGREGPYEQFF. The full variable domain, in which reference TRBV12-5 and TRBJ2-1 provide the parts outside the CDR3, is DARVTQTPRHKVTEMGQEVTMRCQPILGHNTVFWYRQTMMQGLELLAYFRNRAPLDDSGMPKDRFSAEMPDATLATLKIQPSEPRDSAVYFCASGREGPYEQFFGPGTRLTVL.

The CDR3 spells CASSPRIGENTEAFF. The DNA of the CDR3 is TGTGCCAGCAGCCCCCGGATCGGGGAGAACACTGAAGCTTTCTTT. The gene calls are TRBV7-8 and TRBJ1-1; D unclear. Germline V gene data show CDR1 as SGHVS and CDR2 as FQNEAQ. V was pared by 5 bases and J by 1 base, with 14 bases between. This CDR3 is built from 15 residues.

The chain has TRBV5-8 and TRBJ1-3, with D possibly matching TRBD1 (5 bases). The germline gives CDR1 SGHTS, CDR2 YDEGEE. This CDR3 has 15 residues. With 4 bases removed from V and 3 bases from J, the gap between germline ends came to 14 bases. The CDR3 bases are TGTGCCAGCAGCCCAATACAGGCCCATGGAAACACCATATATTTT. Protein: CASSPIQAHGNTIYF.

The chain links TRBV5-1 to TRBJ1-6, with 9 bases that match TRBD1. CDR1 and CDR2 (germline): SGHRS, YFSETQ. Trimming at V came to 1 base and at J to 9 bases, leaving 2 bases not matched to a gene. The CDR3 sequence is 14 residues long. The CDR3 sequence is CASSLTGGFSPLHF. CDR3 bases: TGCGCCAGCAGCTTGACAGGGGGCTTTTCACCCCTCCACTTT. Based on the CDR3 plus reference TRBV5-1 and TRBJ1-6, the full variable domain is KAGVTQTPRYLIKTRGQQVTLSCSPISGHRSVSWYQQTPGQGLQFLFEYFSETQRNKGNFPGRFSGRQFSNSRSEMNVSTLELGDSALYLCASSLTGGFSPLHFGNGTRLTVT.

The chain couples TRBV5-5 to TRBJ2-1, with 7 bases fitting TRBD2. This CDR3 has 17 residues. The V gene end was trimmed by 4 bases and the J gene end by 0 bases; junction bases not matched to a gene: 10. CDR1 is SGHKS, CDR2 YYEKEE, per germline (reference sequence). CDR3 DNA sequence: TGTGCCAGCAGCCTCATCAGCGGGACTCGCTCCTACAATGAGCAGTTCTTC. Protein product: CASSLISGTRSYNEQFF.

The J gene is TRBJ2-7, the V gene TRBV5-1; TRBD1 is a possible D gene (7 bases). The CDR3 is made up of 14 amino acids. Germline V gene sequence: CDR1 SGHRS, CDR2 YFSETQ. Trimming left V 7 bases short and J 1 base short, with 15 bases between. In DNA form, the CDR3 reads TGCGCCAGCTCCGGACAGGCGGGGTCCTACGAGCAGTACTTC. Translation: CASSGQAGSYEQYF.

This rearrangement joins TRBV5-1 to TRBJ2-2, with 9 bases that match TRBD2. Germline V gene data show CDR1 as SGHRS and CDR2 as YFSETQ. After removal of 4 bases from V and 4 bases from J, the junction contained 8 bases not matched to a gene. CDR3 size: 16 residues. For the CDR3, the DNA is TGCGCCAGCAGCGTTAGCGGGAGAGGCGGCACCGGGGAGCTGTTTTTT. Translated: CASSVSGRGGTGELFF. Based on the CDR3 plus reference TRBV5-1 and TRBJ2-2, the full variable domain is KAGVTQTPRYLIKTRGQQVTLSCSPISGHRSVSWYQQTPGQGLQFLFEYFSETQRNKGNFPGRFSGRQFSNSRSEMNVSTLELGDSALYLCASSVSGRGGTGELFFGEGSRLTVL.

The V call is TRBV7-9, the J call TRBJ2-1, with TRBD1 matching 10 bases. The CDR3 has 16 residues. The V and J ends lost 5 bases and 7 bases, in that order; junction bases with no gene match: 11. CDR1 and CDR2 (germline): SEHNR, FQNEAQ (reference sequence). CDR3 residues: CASSPVRGQGKNEQFF. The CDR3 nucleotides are TGTGCCAGCAGCCCCGTTAGGGGACAGGGGAAGAATGAGCAGTTCTTC.

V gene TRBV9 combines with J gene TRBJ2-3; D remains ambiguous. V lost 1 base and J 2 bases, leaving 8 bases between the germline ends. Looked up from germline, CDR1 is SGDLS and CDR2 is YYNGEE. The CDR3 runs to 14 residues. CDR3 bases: TGTGCCAGCAGCGTACGGTCCAACACAGATACGCAGTATTTT. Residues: CASSVRSNTDTQYF.

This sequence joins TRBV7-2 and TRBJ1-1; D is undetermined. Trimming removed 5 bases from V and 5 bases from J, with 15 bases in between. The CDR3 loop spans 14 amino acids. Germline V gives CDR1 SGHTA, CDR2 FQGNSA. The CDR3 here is CASSPFGGRTEAFF. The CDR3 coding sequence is TGTGCCAGCAGCCCATTTGGAGGTCGAACTGAAGCTTTCTTT.

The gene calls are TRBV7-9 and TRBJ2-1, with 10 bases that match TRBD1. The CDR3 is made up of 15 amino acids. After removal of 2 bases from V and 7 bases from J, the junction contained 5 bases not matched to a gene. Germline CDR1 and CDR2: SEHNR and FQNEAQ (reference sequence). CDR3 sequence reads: CASSLYRGQGNEQFF. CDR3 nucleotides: TGTGCCAGCAGCTTATATCGGGGACAGGGGAATGAGCAGTTCTTC.

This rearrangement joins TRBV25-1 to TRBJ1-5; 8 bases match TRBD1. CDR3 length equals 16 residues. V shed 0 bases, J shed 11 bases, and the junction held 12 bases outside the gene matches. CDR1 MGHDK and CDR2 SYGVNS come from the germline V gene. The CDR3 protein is CASSEYRRQGAHSQHF. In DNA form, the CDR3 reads TGTGCCAGCAGTGAATATCGGCGGCAGGGGGCGCATTCCCAGCATTTT.

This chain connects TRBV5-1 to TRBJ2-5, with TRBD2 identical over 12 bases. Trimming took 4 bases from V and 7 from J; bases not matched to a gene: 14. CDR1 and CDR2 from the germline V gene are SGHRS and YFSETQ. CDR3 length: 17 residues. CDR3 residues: CASSPLPPSGGAGTQYF. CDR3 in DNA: TGCGCCAGCAGCCCCCTGCCTCCTAGCGGGGGGGCTGGGACCCAGTACTTC.

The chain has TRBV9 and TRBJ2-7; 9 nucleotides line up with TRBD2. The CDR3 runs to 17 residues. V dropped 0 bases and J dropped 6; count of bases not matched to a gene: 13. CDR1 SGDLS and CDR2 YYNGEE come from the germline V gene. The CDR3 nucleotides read TGTGCCAGCAGCGTAGATCCCCGGGCGGGGGGGGATAGCGAGCAGTACTTC. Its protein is CASSVDPRAGGDSEQYF.

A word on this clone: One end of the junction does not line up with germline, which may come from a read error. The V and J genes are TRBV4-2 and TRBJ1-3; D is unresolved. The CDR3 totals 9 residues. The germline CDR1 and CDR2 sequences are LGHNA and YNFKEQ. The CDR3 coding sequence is TGTGCCAGCAGCCAAGAGGGAGCTTTT. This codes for CASSQEGAF.

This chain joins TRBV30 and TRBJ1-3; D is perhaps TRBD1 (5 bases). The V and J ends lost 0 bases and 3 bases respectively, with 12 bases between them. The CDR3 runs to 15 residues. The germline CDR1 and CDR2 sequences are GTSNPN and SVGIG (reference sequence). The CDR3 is CAWSVVLQGGNTIYF. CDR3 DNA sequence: TGTGCCTGGAGTGTGGTCTTGCAGGGTGGAAACACCATATATTTT.

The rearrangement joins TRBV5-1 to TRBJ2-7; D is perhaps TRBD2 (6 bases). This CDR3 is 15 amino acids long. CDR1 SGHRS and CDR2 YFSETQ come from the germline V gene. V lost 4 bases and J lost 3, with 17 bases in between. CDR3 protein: CASSPAGGRVYEQYF. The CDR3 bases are TGCGCCAGCAGCCCGGCCGGGGGAAGGGTCTACGAGCAGTACTTC.

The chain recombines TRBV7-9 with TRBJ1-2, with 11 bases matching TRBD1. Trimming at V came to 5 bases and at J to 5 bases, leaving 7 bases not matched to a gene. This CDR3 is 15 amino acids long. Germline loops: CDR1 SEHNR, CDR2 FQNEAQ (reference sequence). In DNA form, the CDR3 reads TGTGCCAGCAGCCACCCCGGGACAGGGGGATATGGCTACACCTTC. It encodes CASSHPGTGGYGYTF.

The CDR3 nucleotides read TGTGCCACCAGCAGACCCACTCCTAGCGGCCAAGAGACCCAGTACTTC. This codes for CATSRPTPSGQETQYF. The rearrangement links TRBV15 to TRBJ2-5, with 7 bases aligning to TRBD2. The CDR3 has 16 amino acids. V dropped 2 bases and J dropped 1; count of bases not matched to a gene: 7. Germline CDR1 is LNHNV and CDR2 is YYDKDF (reference sequence).

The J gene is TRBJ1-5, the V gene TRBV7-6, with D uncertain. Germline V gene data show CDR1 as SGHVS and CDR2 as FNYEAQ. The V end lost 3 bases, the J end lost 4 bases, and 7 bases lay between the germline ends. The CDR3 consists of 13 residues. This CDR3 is CASSLGTNQPQHF. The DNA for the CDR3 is TGTGCCAGCAGCTTGGGCACAAATCAGCCCCAGCATTTT.